This TCR beta chain comes out of a study of T-cell reconstitution after alpha-beta-depleted transplantation in children. Preparation of the TCRbeta library was carried out with unique molecular identifiers. TCRdb redid the calling of the PCR reads with MiXCR, one entry per CDR3 protein. The sample records about 610,000 distinct CDR3 sequences, about 10% being singletons. This clonotype was counted many times. The source material was PBMCs from the stem cell graft donor, sampled from the stem cell graft. The sequence derives from a human donor who donated a stem cell graft to a child with acute myeloid leukemia.

CDR3 DNA: TGTGCCAGCAGTTCCGGGACTAGCGGCTCAAATGAGCAGTTCTTC. Protein sequence: CASSSGTSGSNEQFF. This chain links TRBV25-1 with TRBJ2-1; 11 nucleotides line up with TRBD2. Germline V CDR1 and CDR2: MGHDK, SYGVNS. The CDR3 is 15 residues long. The J segment lost 7 bases and the V segment lost 5 bases, leaving 7 bases of the junction unmatched.